Listed below are T cell receptor beta chains from one sample, sequenced in a study of post-analysis software for immune sequencing data. TCRdb passed the PCR reads through MiXCR, listing each CDR3 protein once. This table holds about 570,000 distinct CDR3 sequences, approximately 31% found once. Material: blood. Receptor source: a girl aged 2-17 years with multiple sclerosis. Both conserved end residues are part of each CDR3. Each record gives: clone size, V gene, D gene, J gene, CDR3 protein, CDR3 DNA. D genes are given only for firm matches. Clone size is given for some rows only: seen once, a few or many times, or a class if the clone is expanded.

many	TRBV18	TRBD1	TRBJ1-5	CASSPGGIGQDNQPQHF	TGTGCCAGCTCACCTGGGGGAATCGGACAGGATAATCAGCCCCAGCATTTT
few	TRBV12-3/TRBV12-4	TRBD2	TRBJ2-3	CASSQRGDTDTQYF	TGTGCCAGCAGTCAGCGGGGGGACACAGATACGCAGTATTTT
few	TRBV6-6	NA	TRBJ1-2	CASRKRSNYGYTF	TGTGCCAGCAGGAAAAGATCTAACTATGGCTACACCTTC
NA	TRBV5-1	NA	TRBJ2-1	CASSLVAEGNNEQFF	TGCGCCAGCAGCTTGGTAGCTGAAGGGAACAATGAGCAGTTCTTC
NA	TRBV20-1	NA	TRBJ1-6	CSARGAANSYNSPLHF	TGCAGTGCTAGAGGGGCAGCCAACTCCTATAATTCACCCCTCCACTTT
few	TRBV5-4	NA	TRBJ2-5	CASRRGGGETQYF	TGTGCCAGCAGAAGGGGGGGGGGAGAGACCCAGTACTTC
NA	TRBV2	TRBD1	TRBJ2-7	CASSAGGDEQYF	TGTGCCAGCAGTGCAGGGGGCGATGAGCAGTACTTC
many	TRBV6-6	TRBD1	TRBJ2-5	CASSSGGQTQYF	TGTGCCAGCAGTTCAGGGGGACAGACCCAGTACTTC
NA	TRBV20-1	TRBD2	TRBJ2-7	CSARDRRGGALEQYF	TGCAGTGCTAGAGATCGGCGCGGGGGGGCGTTAGAGCAGTACTTC
NA	TRBV6-1	NA	TRBJ2-3	CASNRYSGVYTDTQYF	TGTGCCAGCAATCGATATAGCGGAGTTTACACAGATACGCAGTATTTT
NA	TRBV7-2	TRBD1	TRBJ1-4	CASSSRQGVNEKLFF	TGTGCCAGCAGCTCAAGACAGGGAGTGAATGAAAAACTGTTTTTT
NA	TRBV20-1	TRBD2	TRBJ2-5	CSAAGPSGSLKQYF	TGCAGTGCCGCGGGACCTAGCGGGTCTCTCAAGCAGTACTTC
many	TRBV7-3	TRBD2	TRBJ2-5	CASSLIAGGSETQYF	TGTGCCAGCAGCCTAATAGCGGGGGGGAGTGAGACCCAGTACTTC
many	TRBV3-1	NA	TRBJ2-5	CASSQTTSRWETQYF	TGTGCCAGCAGCCAGACAACTAGCCGGTGGGAAACCCAGTACTTC
NA	TRBV21-1	NA	TRBJ2-7	CASSIHRGRYEQYF	TGTGCCAGCAGCATACACAGGGGGCGCTACGAGCAGTACTTC
NA	TRBV2	NA	TRBJ1-5	CASRRQADQPQHF	TGTGCCAGCAGGAGACAGGCGGATCAGCCCCAGCATTTT
NA	TRBV3-1	NA	TRBJ2-5	CASSQDPSSGSYNEQYF	TGTGCCAGCAGCCAAGATCCGTCGTCAGGCTCCTACAATGAGCAGTACTTC
few	TRBV7-2	NA	TRBJ1-2	CASSPTVANYGYTF	TGTGCCAGCAGCCCGACGGTGGCTAACTATGGCTACACCTTC
NA	TRBV7-9	TRBD1	TRBJ2-7	CAIQLRNRGEQYF	TGTGCCATCCAACTACGTAACAGGGGCGAGCAGTACTTC
NA	TRBV6-6	NA	TRBJ2-3	CASSSGVMDTQYF	TGTGCCAGCAGTTCGGGGGTGATGGATACGCAGTATTTT
NA	TRBV6-1	TRBD1	TRBJ1-5	CASSVAGGAQPQHF	TGTGCCAGCAGTGTGGCAGGGGGGGCTCAGCCCCAGCATTTT
few	TRBV6-5	NA	TRBJ1-2	CASSYGFGYTF	TGTGCCAGCAGCTACGGCTTTGGCTACACCTTC
few	TRBV27	TRBD1	TRBJ1-5	CASSLRGGSNQPQHF	TGTGCCAGCAGTCTCAGGGGGGGTAGCAATCAGCCCCAGCATTTT
NA	TRBV19	NA	TRBJ2-5	CASSTTGTDQETQYF	TGTGCCAGTAGTACCACCGGGACGGACCAAGAGACCCAGTACTTC
few	TRBV15	NA	TRBJ1-4	CATRMGSEGEKLFF	TGTGCCACCAGGATGGGCTCTGAAGGTGAAAAACTGTTTTTT
few	TRBV5-1	TRBD2	TRBJ2-1	CASSLVSGGPPYNEQFF	TGCGCCAGCAGCTTGGTTTCGGGGGGGCCCCCCTACAATGAGCAGTTCTTC
NA	TRBV7-6	TRBD2	TRBJ2-5	CASSLAGSIGAGRGTRETQYF	TGTGCCAGCAGCTTAGCGGGGAGTATTGGAGCGGGGCGCGGAACAAGAGAGACCCAGTACTTC
NA	TRBV27	TRBD2	TRBJ2-7	CASSLSGLAGGFSYEQYF	TGTGCCAGCAGTTTATCGGGACTAGCGGGGGGATTCTCCTACGAGCAGTACTTC
NA	TRBV7-9	NA	TRBJ1-2	CASLPEAGGYTF	TGTGCCAGCTTACCTGAAGCCGGAGGCTACACCTTC
NA	TRBV29-1	NA	TRBJ2-5	CNVETPGRETQYF	TGCAACGTTGAAACGCCAGGGAGGGAGACCCAGTACTTC
few	TRBV7-9	NA	TRBJ2-5	CASSRLRSVQETQYF	TGTGCCAGCAGCCGACTGCGGAGCGTTCAAGAGACCCAGTACTTC
NA	TRBV5-1	TRBD1	TRBJ1-2	CASSLTGASDYGYTF	TGCGCCAGCAGCTTGACAGGGGCGTCCGACTATGGCTACACCTTC
NA	TRBV10-3	NA	TRBJ2-3	CAINRPDTDTQYF	TGTGCCATCAACAGACCAGACACAGATACGCAGTATTTT
NA	TRBV29-1	NA	TRBJ2-7	CSVERSYEQYF	TGCAGCGTTGAACGATCATACGAGCAGTACTTC
few	TRBV20-1	TRBD1	TRBJ2-7	CSATRQGYGSYEQYF	TGCAGTGCCACTCGACAGGGGTACGGTTCCTACGAGCAGTACTTC
NA	TRBV15	NA	TRBJ2-3	CAASRESGEGTDTQYF	TGTGCCGCCAGCAGAGAATCAGGGGAAGGGACAGATACGCAGTATTTT
many	TRBV6-5	NA	TRBJ1-2	CASSYTRAQSYTF	TGTGCCAGCAGTTACACACGGGCTCAGAGCTACACCTTC
NA	TRBV3-1	NA	TRBJ2-7	CASSQDPSKQYF	TGTGCCAGCAGCCAAGATCCTAGCAAGCAGTACTTC
few	TRBV4-1	TRBD2	TRBJ2-5	CASSQRGPPVSGTSGGSQETQYF	TGCGCCAGCAGCCAAAGAGGGCCCCCGGTATCGGGGACTAGCGGGGGTTCACAAGAGACCCAGTACTTC
NA	TRBV20-1	TRBD1	TRBJ2-3	CSARGQGPNTDTQYF	TGCAGTGCCCGCGGACAGGGACCAAACACAGATACGCAGTATTTT
few	TRBV5-1	TRBD1	TRBJ2-1	CASSSRDRGRSEQFF	TGCGCCAGCAGCTCCCGGGACAGGGGACGGTCTGAGCAGTTCTTC